The 18 T cell receptor beta chains below all came from one sample that was sequenced in a study of blood T cell repertoires in COVID-19. Profiling relied on immunoSEQ multiplex PCR, and the TCRdb table lists in-frame clones only, not all of them. Among 70,000 to 100,000 clones, approximately 71% were seen once, and the ten largest hold approximately 4.4%. Sequenced material: peripheral blood. The receptors originated from a woman in her 50s with acute or convalescent COVID-19.

CDR3 sequence (DNA): TGTGCCAGTGTGGACAGGGGGCGAGGGAGCAATCAGCCCCAGCATTTT. As protein: CASVDRGRGSNQPQHF. The V and J genes are TRBV19 and TRBJ1-5, with 11 nucleotides matching TRBD1. The germline gives CDR1 LNHDA, CDR2 SQIVND (reference sequence). V shed 8 bases, J shed 1 base, and the junction held 7 bases outside the gene matches. This CDR3 has 16 residues.

This sequence joins TRBV5-1 and TRBJ1-1, with 11 bases that match TRBD1. This CDR3 comprises 15 residues. Looked up from germline, CDR1 is SGHRS and CDR2 is YFSETQ. J gave up 5 bases and V 5 bases, and 8 bases lay outside the gene matches. DNA of the CDR3: TGCGCCAGCAGTCTCGGACAGGGGGCAGGAACTGAAGCTTTCTTT. Translating gives CASSLGQGAGTEAFF.

The chain combines TRBV9 with TRBJ2-1; tentatively, D is TRBD1 (6 bases). V lost 1 base and J lost 5, with 19 bases in between. The CDR3 is 17 residues long. In germline, CDR1 is SGDLS, CDR2 YYNGEE. The CDR3 DNA follows: TGTGCCAGCAGCGTATTCTTGGGGGCGGCAATTGACAATGAGCAGTTCTTC. Protein product: CASSVFLGAAIDNEQFF. Complete variable domain (other parts from reference TRBV9 and TRBJ2-1): DSGVTQTPKHLITATGQRVTLRCSPRSGDLSVYWYQQSLDQGLQFLIQYYNGEERAKGNILERFSAQQFPDLHSELNLSSLELGDSALYFCASSVFLGAAIDNEQFFGPGTRLTVL.

The rearrangement uses TRBV9 and TRBJ1-3; possible D gene TRBD1, 5 bases. Germline V gene sequence: CDR1 SGDLS, CDR2 YYNGEE. The CDR3 length is 16 residues. Trimming shortened V by 3 bases and J by 3 bases, and 16 bases separated the two germline ends. The CDR3 DNA follows: TGTGCCAGCAGCGCATTCCAGGGATTCCATGGAAACACCATATATTTT. This gives the protein CASSAFQGFHGNTIYF.

This chain connects TRBV27 to TRBJ2-7; 11 positions agree with TRBD1. The CDR3 loop spans 14 amino acids. Trimming removed 3 bases from V and 3 bases from J; junction bases left unmatched: 1. CDR1 and CDR2 from the germline V gene are MNHEY and SMNVEV (reference sequence). The CDR3 DNA reads as TGTGCCAGCAGTTTGGGACAGGGGGTCTACGAGCAGTACTTC. This gives the protein CASSLGQGVYEQYF.

The sample holds a few counts of this clone. V usage is TRBV20-1 and J usage is TRBJ2-7; D might be TRBD2 (5 bases). V was cut by 6 bases and J by 5 bases, with 11 bases left in between. CDR1 and CDR2 from the germline V gene are DFQATT and SNEGSKA (reference sequence). The CDR3 extends over 11 amino acids. CDR3 bases: TGCAGTGCGTCAACTAGTAACGAGCAGTACTTC. As protein: CSASTSNEQYF.

The chain joins TRBV7-2 to TRBJ2-5, with D possibly TRBD1 on 6 matching bases. V gave up 6 bases and J gave up 5 bases, with 16 bases separating them. Per germline, CDR1 SGHTA and CDR2 FQGNSA. The CDR3 totals 14 residues. The CDR3 DNA is TGTGCCAGCAGGTTATCCGGGACAAAGGAGACCCAGTACTTC. Translating it yields CASRLSGTKETQYF.

V gene TRBV28 combines with J gene TRBJ1-4; 7 bases map to TRBD1. Germline values: CDR1 MDHEN, CDR2 SYDVKM. The length of the CDR3 is 13 residues. V lost 8 bases and J lost 6; bases outside the gene matches: 6. CDR3 sequence (DNA): TGTGCCAGCCTACAGGGGAGAGATGAAAAACTGTTTTTT. Translating gives CASLQGRDEKLFF.

This chain connects TRBV7-6 to TRBJ1-5; maybe TRBD1 (6 bases). The CDR3 has 15 amino acids. Germline lookup yields CDR1 SGHVS and CDR2 FNYEAQ. Trimming shortened V by 3 bases and J by 1 base, and 10 bases separated the two germline ends. The CDR3 bases are TGTGCCAGCAGCTTGGGGGCGGCGAGCAATCAGCCCCAGCATTTT. This sequence encodes CASSLGAASNQPQHF. The whole variable domain, filled in from reference TRBV7-6 and TRBJ1-5, reads GAGVSQSPRYKVTKRGQDVALRCDPISGHVSLYWYRQALGQGPEFLTYFNYEAQQDKSGLPNDRFSAERPEGSISTLTIQRTEQRDSAMYRCASSLGAASNQPQHFGDGTRLSIL.

As regards this clone: At the DNA level, this CDR3 is encoded by other sequences in the same sample as well. CDR3 in amino acids: CASSLGQGDTGELFF. CDR3 DNA: TGTGCCAGCAGCTTAGGGCAGGGGGACACCGGGGAGCTGTTTTTT. J is TRBJ2-2 and V is TRBV7-6, with 7 nucleotides matching TRBD1. CDR3 length: 15 amino acids. CDR1 SGHVS and CDR2 FNYEAQ come from the germline V gene. Trimming removed 1 base from V and 3 bases from J; junction bases left unmatched: 2. Based on the CDR3 plus reference TRBV7-6 and TRBJ2-2, the full variable domain is GAGVSQSPRYKVTKRGQDVALRCDPISGHVSLYWYRQALGQGPEFLTYFNYEAQQDKSGLPNDRFSAERPEGSISTLTIQRTEQRDSAMYRCASSLGQGDTGELFFGEGSRLTVL.

The rearrangement uses TRBV15 and TRBJ2-7, with D possibly matching TRBD2 (5 bases). The CDR3 covers 12 residues. CDR1 and CDR2 (germline): LNHNV, YYDKDF (reference sequence). V was shortened by 3 bases and J by 6 bases, with 9 bases between the two germline ends. The CDR3 is CATSREVGEQYF. Here the CDR3 DNA reads TGTGCCACCAGCAGGGAGGTGGGCGAGCAGTACTTC. Full variable domain (remainder filled in from reference TRBV15 and TRBJ2-7): DAMVIQNPRYQVTQFGKPVTLSCSQTLNHNVMYWYQQKSSQAPKLLFHYYDKDFNNEADTPDNFQSRRPNTSFCFLDIRSPGLGDTAMYLCATSREVGEQYFGPGTRLTVT.

This clone occurred once. The chain combines TRBV28 with TRBJ1-1; possibly TRBD1 for D (5 bases). The CDR3 totals 17 residues. Germline V CDR1 and CDR2: MDHEN, SYDVKM. With 2 bases removed from V and 0 bases from J, the gap between germline ends came to 16 bases. The CDR3 loop reads CASSLAGQGRMNTEAFF. The CDR3 DNA is TGTGCCAGCAGTTTAGCGGGGCAGGGCCGCATGAACACTGAAGCTTTCTTT.

V usage is TRBV9 and J usage is TRBJ1-2; 11 bases fit TRBD1. V was pared by 3 bases and J by 3 bases, with 4 bases of the junction left unmatched. CDR1 SGDLS and CDR2 YYNGEE come from the germline V gene. The CDR3 totals 15 residues. The CDR3 sequence: CASSGGTGGHYGYTF. In nucleotides, the CDR3 is TGTGCCAGCAGCGGAGGGACAGGGGGTCACTATGGCTACACCTTC.

The chain uses TRBV28 and TRBJ1-5, with unresolved D. Germline lookup yields CDR1 MDHEN and CDR2 SYDVKM. V lost 6 bases and J lost 4, with 13 bases in between. This CDR3 region has 14 residues. The CDR3 DNA sequence: TGTGCCAGCAGCCCTCGGGTCCAAAATCAGCCCCAGCATTTT. It encodes CASSPRVQNQPQHF.

The gene calls are TRBV28 and TRBJ1-2, with a tentative D call TRBD1 (6 bases). Germline V lookup: CDR1 MDHEN, CDR2 SYDVKM. Trimming shortened V by 6 bases and J by 8 bases, and 13 bases separated the two germline ends. This CDR3 is 12 amino acids long. This CDR3 reads CASRQTGYGYTF. CDR3 sequence (DNA): TGTGCCAGCAGACAAACAGGGTACGGCTACACCTTC.

As for this clone: Other DNA sequences in this specimen translate into the identical CDR3. This chain's CDR3 is CASSLSTGNGYTF. In DNA, the CDR3 is TGTGCCAGCAGTTTATCTACAGGGAATGGCTACACCTTC. The chain couples TRBV27 to TRBJ1-2; tentative D call: TRBD1 (6 bases). Germline V gene sequence: CDR1 MNHEY, CDR2 SMNVEV (reference sequence). This CDR3 spans 13 amino acids. The ends were cut back, 0 bases at V and 6 bases at J, with 8 bases in the middle.

V usage is TRBV5-1 and J usage is TRBJ1-1, with D possibly matching TRBD1 (5 bases). Germline CDR1 SGHRS, CDR2 YFSETQ. The CDR3 is 15 residues long. Deletions cut 4 bases from V and 1 base from J, with 14 bases between. CDR3 residues: CASSGGQGWNTEAFF. The CDR3 DNA reads TGCGCCAGCAGCGGCGGACAAGGGTGGAACACTGAAGCTTTCTTT.

The chain has TRBV7-9 and TRBJ2-7; D uncertain. Germline V gene lookup returns CDR1 SEHNR and CDR2 FQNEAQ (reference sequence). V was clipped by 1 base and J by 2 bases, with 6 bases between them. The CDR3 is made up of 13 amino acids. Here the CDR3 reads CASSLDRAYEQYF. The CDR3 DNA sequence: TGTGCCAGCAGCTTAGACAGAGCCTACGAGCAGTACTTC.